This T cell receptor beta chain appears in the sequencing data of a study of OX40 agonist ivuxolimab in advanced cancers. Study information: A diagnosis of hepatocellular carcinoma, melanoma, renal cell or head and neck cancer was present in dose-escalation patients. Age averaged around 60 years (range about 20 to 80), and roughly 80% were male.

Autoimmune disease history or systemic immunosuppression barred patients. Samples were taken at baseline and on day 1 of cycles 4 and 7. The CDR3 loop spans 17 amino acids. Germline V gives CDR1 MGHRA, CDR2 YSYEKL. V gave up 4 bases and J gave up 6 bases, with 23 bases separating them. TCRdb's copy holds only in-frame clones and misses some; the assay was immunoSEQ multiplex PCR. This table holds under 20,000 clones, about nine tenths found once. The input for sequencing was CD4+ or CD8+ T cells sorted from blood, taken in a trial of the OX40 agonist ivuxolimab. The TCR comes from an adult with an advanced solid tumor such as melanoma, head and neck, liver or kidney cancer. This chain joins TRBV4-1 and TRBJ2-3, with a tentative D call TRBD2 (9 bases). CDR3 residues: CASSPPGGGGEGDTQYF. CDR3 coding DNA: TGCGCCAGCAGCCCGCCAGGGGGCGGGGGGGAAGGGGATACGCAGTATTTT.